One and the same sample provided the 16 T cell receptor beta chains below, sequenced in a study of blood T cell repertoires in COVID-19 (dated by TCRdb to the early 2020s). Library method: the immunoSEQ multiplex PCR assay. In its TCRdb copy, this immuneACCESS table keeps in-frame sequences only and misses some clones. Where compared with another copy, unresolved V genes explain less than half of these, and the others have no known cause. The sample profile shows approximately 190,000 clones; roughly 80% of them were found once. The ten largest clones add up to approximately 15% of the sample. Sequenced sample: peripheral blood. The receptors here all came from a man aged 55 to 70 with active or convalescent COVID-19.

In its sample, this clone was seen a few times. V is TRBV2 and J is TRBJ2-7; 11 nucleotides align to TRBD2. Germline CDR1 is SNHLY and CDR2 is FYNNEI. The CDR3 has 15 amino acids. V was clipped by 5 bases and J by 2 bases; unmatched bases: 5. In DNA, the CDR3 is TGTGCCAGCAGTTTGGGACTAGCGGACACCTACGAGCAGTACTTC. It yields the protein CASSLGLADTYEQYF.

The CDR3: CASSQEWTRVYNEQFF. In nucleotides, the CDR3 is TGCGCCAGCAGCCAAGAATGGACTAGAGTATACAATGAGCAGTTCTTC. V is TRBV4-1 and J is TRBJ2-1, with TRBD2 matching over 7 bases. Germline CDR1 reads MGHRA; CDR2 reads YSYEKL. The CDR3 length is 16 residues. The V gene end was trimmed by 0 bases and the J gene end by 4 bases; junction bases not matched to a gene: 6.

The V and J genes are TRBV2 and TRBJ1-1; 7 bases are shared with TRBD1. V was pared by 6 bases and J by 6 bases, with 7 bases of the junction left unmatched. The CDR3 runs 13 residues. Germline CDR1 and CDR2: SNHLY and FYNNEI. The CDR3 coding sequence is TGTGCCAGCAGCTTGGACAGGAAGGCTGAAGCTTTCTTT. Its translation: CASSLDRKAEAFF.

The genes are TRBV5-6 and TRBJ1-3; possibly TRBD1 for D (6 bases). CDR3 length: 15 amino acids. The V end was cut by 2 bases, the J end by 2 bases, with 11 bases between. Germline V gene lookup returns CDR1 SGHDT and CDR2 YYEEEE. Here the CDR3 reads CASSFRQVAGNTIYF. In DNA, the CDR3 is TGTGCCAGCAGCTTCCGACAGGTCGCTGGAAACACCATATATTTT.

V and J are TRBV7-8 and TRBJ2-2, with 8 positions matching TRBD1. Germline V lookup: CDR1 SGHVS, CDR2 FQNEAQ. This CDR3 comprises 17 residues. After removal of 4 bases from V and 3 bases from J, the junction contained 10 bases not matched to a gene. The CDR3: CASSSHTPGGYTGELFF. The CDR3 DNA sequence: TGTGCCAGCAGCTCCCATACCCCAGGGGGCTACACCGGGGAGCTGTTTTTT.

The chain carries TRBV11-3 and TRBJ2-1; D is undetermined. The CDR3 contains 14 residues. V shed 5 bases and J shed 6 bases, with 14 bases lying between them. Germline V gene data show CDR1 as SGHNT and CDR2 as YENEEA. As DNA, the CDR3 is TGTGCCAGCAGCCCTCGTCCAGATACCAATGAGCAGTTCTTC. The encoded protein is CASSPRPDTNEQFF.

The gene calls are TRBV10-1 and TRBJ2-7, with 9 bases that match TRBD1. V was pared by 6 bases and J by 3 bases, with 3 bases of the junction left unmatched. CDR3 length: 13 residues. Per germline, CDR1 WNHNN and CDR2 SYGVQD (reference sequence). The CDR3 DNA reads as TGCGCCAGCAGCCGGGACAGGGACTACGAGCAGTACTTC. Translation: CASSRDRDYEQYF.

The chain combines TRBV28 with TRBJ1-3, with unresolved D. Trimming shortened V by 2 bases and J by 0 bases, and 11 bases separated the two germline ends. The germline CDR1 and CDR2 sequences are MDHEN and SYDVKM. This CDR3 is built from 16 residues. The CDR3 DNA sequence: TGTGCCAGCAGTTTAACCCCCTCACTCTCTGGAAACACCATATATTTT. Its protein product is CASSLTPSLSGNTIYF.

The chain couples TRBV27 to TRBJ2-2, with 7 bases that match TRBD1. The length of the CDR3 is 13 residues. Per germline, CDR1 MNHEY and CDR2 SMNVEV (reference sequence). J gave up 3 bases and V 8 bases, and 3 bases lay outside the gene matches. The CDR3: CASRDRDTGELFF. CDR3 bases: TGTGCCAGCCGGGACAGAGACACCGGGGAGCTGTTTTTT.

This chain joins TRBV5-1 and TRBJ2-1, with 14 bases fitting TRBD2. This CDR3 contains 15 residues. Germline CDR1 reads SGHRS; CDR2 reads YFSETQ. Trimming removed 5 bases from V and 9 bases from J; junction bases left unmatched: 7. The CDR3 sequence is CASRAGTSGSGEQFF. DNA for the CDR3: TGCGCCAGCAGGGCCGGGACTAGCGGGAGTGGTGAGCAGTTCTTC.

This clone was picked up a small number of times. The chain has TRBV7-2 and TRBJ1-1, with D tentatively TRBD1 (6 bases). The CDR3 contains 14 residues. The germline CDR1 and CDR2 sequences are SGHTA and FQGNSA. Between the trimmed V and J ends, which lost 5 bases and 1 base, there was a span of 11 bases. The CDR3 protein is CASSLGQTNTEAFF. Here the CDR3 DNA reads TGTGCCAGCAGCCTAGGACAGACGAACACTGAAGCTTTCTTT.

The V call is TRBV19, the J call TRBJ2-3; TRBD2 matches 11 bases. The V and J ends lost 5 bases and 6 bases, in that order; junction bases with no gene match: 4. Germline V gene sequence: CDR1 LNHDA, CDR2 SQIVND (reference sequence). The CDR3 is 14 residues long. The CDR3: CASSSSGRTDTQYF. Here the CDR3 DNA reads TGTGCCAGTAGTTCTAGCGGGAGGACGGATACGCAGTATTTT.

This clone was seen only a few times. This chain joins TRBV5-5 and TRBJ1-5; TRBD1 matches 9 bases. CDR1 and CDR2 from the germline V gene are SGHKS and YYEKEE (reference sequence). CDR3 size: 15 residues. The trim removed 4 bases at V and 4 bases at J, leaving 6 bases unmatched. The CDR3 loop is CASSITGTGNQPQHF. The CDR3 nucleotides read TGTGCCAGCAGCATAACCGGGACAGGGAATCAGCCCCAGCATTTT.

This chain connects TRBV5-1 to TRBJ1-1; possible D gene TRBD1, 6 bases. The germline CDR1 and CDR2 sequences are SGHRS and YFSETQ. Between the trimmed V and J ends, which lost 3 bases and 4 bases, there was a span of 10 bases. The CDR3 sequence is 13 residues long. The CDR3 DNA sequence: TGCGCCAGCAGCTCGGGACAAGGCACTGAAGCTTTCTTT. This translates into CASSSGQGTEAFF.

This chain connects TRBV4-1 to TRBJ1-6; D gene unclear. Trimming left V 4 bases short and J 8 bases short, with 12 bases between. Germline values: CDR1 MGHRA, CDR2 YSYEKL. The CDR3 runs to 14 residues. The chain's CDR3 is CASSPAGADSPLHF. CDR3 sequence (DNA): TGCGCCAGCAGCCCAGCGGGAGCGGATTCACCCCTCCACTTT.

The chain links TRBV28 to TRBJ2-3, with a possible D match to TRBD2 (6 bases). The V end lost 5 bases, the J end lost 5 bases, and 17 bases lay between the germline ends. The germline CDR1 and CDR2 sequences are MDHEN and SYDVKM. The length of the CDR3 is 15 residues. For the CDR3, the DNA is TGTGCCAGCAGTCCCAGCGGGTGGGGAGGAGATACGCAGTATTTT. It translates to CASSPSGWGGDTQYF.